This is a list of T cell receptor beta chains from one sample in a study of CD8+ T cells in alopecia areata. TCRdb keeps only in-frame clones here, not all; method: immunoSEQ multiplex PCR. This table holds about 300,000 clones, 58% found once. The specimen comprised CD4+ T cells sorted from blood, sampled at week 24, from a patient treated with tofacitinib. These TCRs come from a human donor with alopecia areata. The conserved cysteine and the conserved F or W are not part of the CDR3 here. D genes are given only for firm matches. Clone size is stated in some rows and not others, as once, few, many or a class when expanded.

D gene	V gene	clone size	J gene	CDR3 protein
NA	TRBV15	NA	TRBJ2-6	ATSRDHLDSGANVLT
NA	TRBV4-2	few	TRBJ2-2	ASSHRERAGELF
NA	TRBV30	NA	TRBJ1-4	AWSPPGQEKLF
TRBD1	TRBV15	NA	TRBJ1-6	ATLRDRGYSPLH
NA	TRBV6-5	NA	TRBJ1-1	ASSPGGNTEAF
TRBD2	TRBV4-1	NA	TRBJ2-1	ASSPRGGAGNEQF
TRBD1	TRBV5-1	NA	TRBJ2-7	ASSSTAGTGSYEQY
TRBD1	TRBV25-1	NA	TRBJ2-7	ASSEGQVTYEQY
NA	TRBV6-5	NA	TRBJ1-1	ASSVDRDANTEAF
NA	TRBV27	NA	TRBJ2-7	ASSPHIRAEQY
TRBD1	TRBV9	NA	TRBJ1-2	ASSVGQVPYGYT
TRBD1	TRBV5-6	NA	TRBJ2-1	ASTTDPGGYNEQF
NA	TRBV7-9	once	TRBJ2-7	ASSPGSYEQY
NA	TRBV11-1	few	TRBJ1-1	ASSLRTTRGTEAF
TRBD1	TRBV30	NA	TRBJ1-2	AGSRDRGHGYT
NA	TRBV30	NA	TRBJ1-5	AWSVGWGRNSNQPQH
NA	TRBV29-1	few	TRBJ1-1	SVCGQMNTEAF
NA	TRBV4-1	NA	TRBJ2-4	ASSHPRARGDIQY
NA	TRBV7-8	NA	TRBJ2-5	ASSFVGPEGTQY
NA	TRBV14	NA	TRBJ2-2	ASSQELTGELF
NA	TRBV6-5	NA	TRBJ2-5	ASSYFGEETQY
TRBD1	TRBV6-5	few	TRBJ1-1	ASSSLDRETF
NA	TRBV7-9	NA	TRBJ2-2	ASFVPATNTGELF
NA	TRBV2	few	TRBJ1-1	ASSSGFMNTEAF
TRBD1	TRBV30	NA	TRBJ1-2	AWRLTGTGNGYT
NA	TRBV7-8	NA	TRBJ1-2	ASSIDGISNYGYT
NA	TRBV7-8	NA	TRBJ1-2	ASSFAGDYGYT
NA	TRBV6-5	NA	TRBJ2-7	ASSPSLAQNYEQY
TRBD2	TRBV2	NA	TRBJ2-7	ASRLAGVSELY
NA	TRBV4-2	NA	TRBJ2-1	ASSRGDLEGSYNEQF
TRBD1	TRBV7-9	few	TRBJ2-3	ASSPRDRETDTQY
TRBD2	TRBV4-1	NA	TRBJ2-3	ASSQDRGSGAKDTQY
NA	TRBV7-2	NA	TRBJ2-5	ASSFSGAQY
TRBD1	TRBV9	NA	TRBJ1-2	ASSVDPGQGAGGYT
NA	TRBV20-1	NA	TRBJ2-2	SARDKGELF
NA	TRBV30	once	TRBJ2-1	AWSVRLAIEQF
NA	TRBV28	NA	TRBJ2-7	ASSLTKGQSYGQY
NA	TRBV27	NA	TRBJ1-6	ASSTGGNLH
NA	TRBV7-9	NA	TRBJ1-4	ASSPGGARPGI
NA	TRBV2	NA	TRBJ2-7	ASTPRGSYEQY
NA	TRBV29-1	few	TRBJ1-2	SVDFTGSYYGYT
TRBD1	TRBV10-3	NA	TRBJ1-5	AISVGQGQNQPQH
NA	TRBV19	NA	TRBJ2-3	ASSLVGTGTDTQY
NA	TRBV30	NA	TRBJ1-4	AWRRGFETNEKLF
NA	TRBV30	NA	TRBJ1-2	AWSVPGGYT
NA	TRBV15	few	TRBJ1-4	ATSWGRNEKLF
NA	TRBV2	few	TRBJ2-3	ASSEAREGTQY
TRBD2	TRBV4-3	NA	TRBJ2-5	ASSQGPGLELQETQY
NA	TRBV18	once	TRBJ2-5	ASSPRSIRETQY
TRBD1	TRBV2	NA	TRBJ1-2	ARETGVDGYT
NA	TRBV30	NA	TRBJ1-6	AWSHRGDSPLH
NA	TRBV28	few	TRBJ2-5	AAQGTRREETQY
NA	TRBV29-1	NA	TRBJ1-2	SVRDTNYGYT
NA	TRBV28	NA	TRBJ2-3	ASTSRTDTQY
NA	TRBV5-1	NA	TRBJ2-7	ASSLRLSYEQY
TRBD2	TRBV5-1	NA	TRBJ2-7	ASSLVSGGSYEQY
TRBD1	TRBV4-2	NA	TRBJ2-2	ASSQGGAQGLTGELF
NA	TRBV4-1	NA	TRBJ2-2	ASSPRELNTGELF
NA	TRBV9	NA	TRBJ1-1	ASSVAPGMNTEAF
NA	TRBV7-2	NA	TRBJ1-1	ASSLRRGGTEAF